This note documents a single T cell receptor beta chain sequence. Its target is unknown. The PCR was carried out with 60 Vbeta primers and 13 Jbeta primers. Profiling relied on immunoSEQ multiplex PCR, and the TCRdb table lists in-frame clones only, not all of them. The sample carries 95,000 to 150,000 clones, 65% to 80% recorded once. These data belong to a study of cytomegalovirus exposure and HLA in healthy donors. Looked up from germline, CDR1 is SGHRS and CDR2 is YFSETQ. V trimming: 0 bases; J trimming: 3 bases; junction bases outside the gene matches: 3. The CDR3 covers 14 residues. Study-wide findings and caveats: It was reported that TCR beta sequences correctly inferred the HLA-A and HLA-B alleles for most subjects.

The TCR was taken from a human donor in good health. What was sequenced was PBMCs. V gene TRBV5-1 combines with J gene TRBJ2-7; 7 nucleotides align to TRBD1. The CDR3 coding sequence is TGCGCCAGCAGCTTGGACAGGGGTTACTACGAGCAGTACTTC. This gives the protein CASSLDRGYYEQYF.